This T cell receptor (beta chain) was retrieved from a study of T cell responses to AZD1222 COVID-19 vaccine. Sequenced by immunoSEQ multiplex PCR; TCRdb stores in-frame clones only, minus some. The sample has about 140,000 clones, roughly 90% seen once. In this sample, this clone turned up once. Germline lookup yields CDR1 LGHNA and CDR2 YSLEER. V gave up 4 bases and J gave up 0 bases, with 15 bases separating them. This CDR3 spans 17 amino acids. The source of this sequence is an adult in good health. The V and J genes are TRBV4-3 and TRBJ1-4, with no clear D. Sequencing was performed on peripheral blood, taken on day 0 of AZD1222 vaccination. For the CDR3, the DNA is TGCGCCAGCAGCCTCTATCCGAGGGAGGCAACTAATGAAAAACTGTTTTTT. It translates to CASSLYPREATNEKLFF.